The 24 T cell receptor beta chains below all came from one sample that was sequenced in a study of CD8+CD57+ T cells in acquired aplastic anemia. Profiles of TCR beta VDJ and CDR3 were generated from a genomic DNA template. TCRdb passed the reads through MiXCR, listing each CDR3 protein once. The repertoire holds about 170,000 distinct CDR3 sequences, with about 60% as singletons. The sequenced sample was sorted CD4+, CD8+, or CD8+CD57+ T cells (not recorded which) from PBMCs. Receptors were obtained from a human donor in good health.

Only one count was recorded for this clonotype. CDR3 protein: CASSFRTGQETQYF. The DNA of the CDR3 is TGTGCCAGCAGCTTCCGGACAGGGCAAGAGACCCAGTACTTC. The rearrangement joins TRBV11-1 to TRBJ2-5; TRBD1 aligns across 8 bases. Germline V gene data show CDR1 as SGHAT and CDR2 as FQDESV (reference sequence). V trimming: 3 bases; J trimming: 2 bases; junction bases outside the gene matches: 2. CDR3 size: 14 residues.

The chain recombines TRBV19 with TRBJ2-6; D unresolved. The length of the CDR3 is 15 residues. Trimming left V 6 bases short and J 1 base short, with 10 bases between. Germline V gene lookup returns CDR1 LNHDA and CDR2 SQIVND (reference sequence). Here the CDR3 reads CASSIPFSGANVLTF. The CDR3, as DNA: TGTGCCAGTAGCATACCTTTTTCTGGGGCCAACGTCCTGACTTTC.

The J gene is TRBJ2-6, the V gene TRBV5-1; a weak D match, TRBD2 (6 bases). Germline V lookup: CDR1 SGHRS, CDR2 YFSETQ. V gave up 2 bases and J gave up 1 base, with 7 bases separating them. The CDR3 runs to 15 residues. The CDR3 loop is CASSFGGSGANVLTF. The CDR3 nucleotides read TGCGCCAGCAGCTTCGGGGGATCTGGGGCCAACGTCCTGACTTTC.

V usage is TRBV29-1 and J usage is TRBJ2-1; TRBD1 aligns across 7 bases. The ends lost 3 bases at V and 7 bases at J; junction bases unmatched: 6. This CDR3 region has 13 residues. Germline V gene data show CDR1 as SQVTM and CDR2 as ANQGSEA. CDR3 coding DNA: TGCAGCGTTGACTTCGGGACAGCTAATGAGCAGTTCTTC. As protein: CSVDFGTANEQFF.

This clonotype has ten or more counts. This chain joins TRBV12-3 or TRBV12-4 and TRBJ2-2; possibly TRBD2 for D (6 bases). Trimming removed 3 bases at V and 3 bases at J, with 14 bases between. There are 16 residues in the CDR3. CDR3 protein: CASSLTGGSHTGELFF. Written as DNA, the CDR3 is TGTGCCAGCAGTTTGACCGGGGGATCGCACACCGGGGAGCTGTTTTTT.

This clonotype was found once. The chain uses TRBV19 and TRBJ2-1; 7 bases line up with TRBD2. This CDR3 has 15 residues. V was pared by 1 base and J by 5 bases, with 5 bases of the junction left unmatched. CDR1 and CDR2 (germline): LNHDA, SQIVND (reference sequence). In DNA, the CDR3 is TGTGCCAGTAGTATAGTGGCTAGCGGACACAATGAGCAGTTCTTC. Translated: CASSIVASGHNEQFF.

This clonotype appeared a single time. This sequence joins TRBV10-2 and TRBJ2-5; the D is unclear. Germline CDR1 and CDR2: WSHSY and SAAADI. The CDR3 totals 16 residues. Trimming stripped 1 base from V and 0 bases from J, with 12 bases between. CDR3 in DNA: TGCGCCAGCAGTGAGTTGGTTGGGATGGACCAAGAGACCCAGTACTTC. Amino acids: CASSELVGMDQETQYF.

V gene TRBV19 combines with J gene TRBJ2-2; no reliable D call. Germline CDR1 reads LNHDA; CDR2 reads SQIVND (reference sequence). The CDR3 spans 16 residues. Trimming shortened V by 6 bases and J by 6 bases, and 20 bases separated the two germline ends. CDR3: CASRTGYPRGPGELFF. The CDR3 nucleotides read TGTGCCAGTAGGACCGGCTACCCCCGAGGTCCCGGGGAGCTGTTTTTT.

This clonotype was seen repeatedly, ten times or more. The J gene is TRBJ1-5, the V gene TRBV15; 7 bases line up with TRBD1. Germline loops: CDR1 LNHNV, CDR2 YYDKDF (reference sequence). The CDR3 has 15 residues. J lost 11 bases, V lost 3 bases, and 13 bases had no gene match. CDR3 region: CATSRDRSASGSQHF. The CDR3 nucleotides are TGTGCCACCAGCAGGGACAGGTCGGCTTCTGGGTCCCAGCATTTT.

CDR3 region: CASSPQGRSNQPQHF. The CDR3 DNA sequence: TGTGCCAGCAGTCCCCAGGGTAGAAGCAATCAGCCCCAGCATTTT. The J gene is TRBJ1-5, the V gene TRBV6-2 or TRBV6-3; perhaps TRBD1 as D (5 bases). The ends were cut back, 5 bases at V and 1 base at J, with 12 bases in the middle. The CDR3 loop spans 15 amino acids. CDR1 is MNHEY and CDR2 is SVGEGT in the germline V gene.

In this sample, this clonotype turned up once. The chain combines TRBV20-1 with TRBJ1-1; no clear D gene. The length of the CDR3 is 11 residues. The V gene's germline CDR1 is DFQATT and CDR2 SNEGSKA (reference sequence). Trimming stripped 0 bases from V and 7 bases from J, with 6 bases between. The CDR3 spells CSARDTVEAFF. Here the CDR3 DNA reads TGCAGTGCTAGAGACACGGTTGAAGCTTTCTTT.

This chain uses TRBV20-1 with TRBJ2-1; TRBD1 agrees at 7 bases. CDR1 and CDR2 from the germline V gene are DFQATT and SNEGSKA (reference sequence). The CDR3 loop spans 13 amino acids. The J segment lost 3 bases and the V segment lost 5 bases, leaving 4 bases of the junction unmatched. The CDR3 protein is CSAFRTGYNEQFF. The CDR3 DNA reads TGCAGTGCTTTCAGGACAGGCTACAATGAGCAGTTCTTC.

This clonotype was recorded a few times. The CDR3 nucleotides read TGTGCCAGTAGGCCTCAGACAGGGAACTATGGCTACACCTTC. It translates to CASRPQTGNYGYTF. The V gene is TRBV19, the J gene TRBJ1-2; TRBD1 matches 7 bases. Germline trimming cut 6 bases from V and 2 bases from J; bases unmatched to any gene: 6. The CDR3 is 14 amino acids. Germline CDR1 and CDR2: LNHDA and SQIVND (reference sequence).

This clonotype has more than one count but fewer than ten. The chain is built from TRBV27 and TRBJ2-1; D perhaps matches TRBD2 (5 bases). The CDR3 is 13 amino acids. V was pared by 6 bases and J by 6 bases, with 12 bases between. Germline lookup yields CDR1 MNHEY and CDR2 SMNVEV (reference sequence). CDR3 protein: CASRSLDSNEQFF. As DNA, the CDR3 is TGTGCCAGCAGATCTTTGGACTCCAATGAGCAGTTCTTC.

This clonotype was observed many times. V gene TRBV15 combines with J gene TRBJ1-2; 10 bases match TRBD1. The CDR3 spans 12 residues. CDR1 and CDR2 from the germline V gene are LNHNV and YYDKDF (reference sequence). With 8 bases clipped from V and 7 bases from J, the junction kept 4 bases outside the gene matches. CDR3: CATSTGGRGYTF. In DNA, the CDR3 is TGTGCCACCTCGACAGGGGGCCGTGGCTACACCTTC.

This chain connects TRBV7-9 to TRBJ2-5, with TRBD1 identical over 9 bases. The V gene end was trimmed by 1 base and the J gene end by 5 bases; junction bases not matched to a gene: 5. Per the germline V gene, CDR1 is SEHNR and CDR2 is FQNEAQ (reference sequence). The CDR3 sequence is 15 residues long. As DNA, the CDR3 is TGTGCCAGCAGCTTAGGGACAGGGGTGAGCGAGACCCAGTACTTC. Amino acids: CASSLGTGVSETQYF.

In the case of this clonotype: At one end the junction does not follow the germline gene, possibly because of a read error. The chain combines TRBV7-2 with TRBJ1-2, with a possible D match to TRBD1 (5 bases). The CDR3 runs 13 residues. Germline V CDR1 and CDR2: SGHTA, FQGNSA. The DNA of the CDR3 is TGTGCCAACAGCTTAGACAGAAAGTATGGCTACACCTTC. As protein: CANSLDRKYGYTF.

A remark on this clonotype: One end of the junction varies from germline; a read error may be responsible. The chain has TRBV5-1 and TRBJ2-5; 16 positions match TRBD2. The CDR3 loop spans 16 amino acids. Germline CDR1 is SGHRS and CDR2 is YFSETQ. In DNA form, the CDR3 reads TGTGCCAGCAGCTGGGGACTAGCGGGGGGGCGAGAGACCCAGTACTTC. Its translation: CASSWGLAGGRETQYF.

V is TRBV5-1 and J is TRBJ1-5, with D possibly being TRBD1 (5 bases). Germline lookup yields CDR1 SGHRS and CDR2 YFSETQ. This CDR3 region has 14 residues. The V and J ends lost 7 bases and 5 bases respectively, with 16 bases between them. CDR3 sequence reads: CASSPGRDDQPQHF. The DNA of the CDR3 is TGCGCCAGCTCGCCGGGCAGGGACGATCAGCCCCAGCATTTT.

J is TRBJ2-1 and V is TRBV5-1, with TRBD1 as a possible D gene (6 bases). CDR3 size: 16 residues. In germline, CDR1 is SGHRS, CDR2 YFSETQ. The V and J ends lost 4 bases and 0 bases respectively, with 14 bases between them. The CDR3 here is CASSPGQWSSYNEQFF. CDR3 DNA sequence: TGCGCCAGCAGCCCTGGACAGTGGAGCTCCTACAATGAGCAGTTCTTC.

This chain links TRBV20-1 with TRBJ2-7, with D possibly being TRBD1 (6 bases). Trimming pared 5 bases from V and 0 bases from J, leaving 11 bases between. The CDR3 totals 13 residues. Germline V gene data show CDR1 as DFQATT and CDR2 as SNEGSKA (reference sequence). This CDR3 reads CSAPSDSSYEQYF. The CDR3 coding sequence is TGCAGTGCTCCTTCGGACAGCTCCTACGAGCAGTACTTC.

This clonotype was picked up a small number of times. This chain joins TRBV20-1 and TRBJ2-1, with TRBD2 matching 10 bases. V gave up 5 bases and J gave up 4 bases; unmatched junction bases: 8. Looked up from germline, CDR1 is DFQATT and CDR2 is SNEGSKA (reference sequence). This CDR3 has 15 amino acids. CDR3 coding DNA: TGCAGTGCTGGCCTTAGTAGCGGGGGGTACAATGAGCAGTTCTTC. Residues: CSAGLSSGGYNEQFF.

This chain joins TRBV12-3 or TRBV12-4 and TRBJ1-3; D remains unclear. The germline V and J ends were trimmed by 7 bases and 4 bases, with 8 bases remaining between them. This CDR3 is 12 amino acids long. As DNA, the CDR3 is TGTGCCAGCAACGACCGGGGAAACACCATATATTTT. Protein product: CASNDRGNTIYF.

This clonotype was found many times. The CDR3 coding sequence is TGTGCCAGCAGCTTAGCCTTCTCAACGGATGGCTACACCTTC. It codes for CASSLAFSTDGYTF. The chain combines TRBV7-2 with TRBJ1-2; D is unclear. CDR1 SGHTA and CDR2 FQGNSA come from the germline V gene. This CDR3 contains 14 residues. With 0 bases removed from V and 6 bases from J, the gap between germline ends came to 11 bases.